This TCR beta chain was identified in a study of human T cells and chemical hapten exposure. TCRdb fed the RACE reads into MiXCR, producing one record per CDR3 protein. The sample shows about 290,000 distinct CDR3 sequences, 7.5% to 9% of them seen only once. The time point: pre-sensitization, week 0. Treatment meaning: therapeutic diphenylcyclopropenone sensitization with weekly scalp DPC. Germline CDR1 SGDLS, CDR2 YYNGEE. The V end lost 3 bases, the J end lost 0 bases, and 8 bases lay between the germline ends. The CDR3 has 14 residues. In its sample, this clonotype was seen many times. The sample in question was whole blood, obtained in connection with sensitization to the hapten diphenylcyclopropenone (DPC). This clonotype was obtained from a man aged 18 to 35 with alopecia areata. Some clones in this sample may be carry-over from other donors' samples. The J gene is TRBJ2-3, the V gene TRBV9; D not resolved. CDR3 sequence reads: CASSGDDSTDTQYF. In DNA, the CDR3 is TGTGCCAGCAGCGGGGATGACAGCACAGATACGCAGTATTTT.